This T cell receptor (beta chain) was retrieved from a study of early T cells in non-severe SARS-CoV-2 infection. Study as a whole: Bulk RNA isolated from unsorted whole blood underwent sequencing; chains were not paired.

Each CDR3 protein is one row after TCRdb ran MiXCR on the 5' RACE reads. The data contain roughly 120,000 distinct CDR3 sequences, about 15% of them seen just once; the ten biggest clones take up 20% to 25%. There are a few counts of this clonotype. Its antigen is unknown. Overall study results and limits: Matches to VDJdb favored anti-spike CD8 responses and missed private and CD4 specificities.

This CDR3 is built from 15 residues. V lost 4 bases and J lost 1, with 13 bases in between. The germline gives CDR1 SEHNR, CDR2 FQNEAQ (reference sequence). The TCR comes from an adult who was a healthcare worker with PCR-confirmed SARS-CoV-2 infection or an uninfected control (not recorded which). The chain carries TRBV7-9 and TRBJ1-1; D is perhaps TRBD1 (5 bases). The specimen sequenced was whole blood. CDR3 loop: CASSSPGTKNTEAFF. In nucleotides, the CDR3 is TGTGCCAGCAGCTCCCCCGGGACTAAGAACACTGAAGCTTTCTTT.